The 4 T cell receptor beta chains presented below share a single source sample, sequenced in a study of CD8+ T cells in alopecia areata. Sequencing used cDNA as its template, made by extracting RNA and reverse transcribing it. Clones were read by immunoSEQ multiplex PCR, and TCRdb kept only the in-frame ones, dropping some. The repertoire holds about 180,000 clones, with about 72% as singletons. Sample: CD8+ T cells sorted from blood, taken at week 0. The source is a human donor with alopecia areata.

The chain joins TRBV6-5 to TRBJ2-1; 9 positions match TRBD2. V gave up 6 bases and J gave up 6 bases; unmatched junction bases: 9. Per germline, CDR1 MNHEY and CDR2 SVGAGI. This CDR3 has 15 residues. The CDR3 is CASSPSGGTSNEQFF. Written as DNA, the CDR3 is TGTGCCAGCAGCCCGAGCGGGGGGACCTCCAATGAGCAGTTCTTC.

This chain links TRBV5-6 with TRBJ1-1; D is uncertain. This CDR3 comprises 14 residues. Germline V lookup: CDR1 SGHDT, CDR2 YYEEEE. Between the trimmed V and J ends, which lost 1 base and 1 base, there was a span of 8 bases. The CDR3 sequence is CASSLWQQNTEAFF. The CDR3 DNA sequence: TGTGCCAGCAGCTTGTGGCAGCAGAACACTGAAGCTTTCTTT.

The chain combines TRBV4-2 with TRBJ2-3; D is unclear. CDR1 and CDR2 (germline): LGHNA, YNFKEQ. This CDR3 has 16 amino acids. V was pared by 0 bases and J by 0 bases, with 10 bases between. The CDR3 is CASSQDPWPSTDTQYF. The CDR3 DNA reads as TGTGCCAGCAGCCAAGATCCCTGGCCCAGCACAGATACGCAGTATTTT.

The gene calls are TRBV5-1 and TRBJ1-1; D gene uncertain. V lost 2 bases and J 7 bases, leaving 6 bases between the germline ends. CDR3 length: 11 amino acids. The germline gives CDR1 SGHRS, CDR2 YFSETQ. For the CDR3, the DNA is TGCGCCAGCAGCTTAGGGCATGAAGCTTTCTTT. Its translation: CASSLGHEAFF.